This TCR beta chain came from a study of T-cell memory formation after mild COVID-19. Overall study findings and caveats: CD4+ clones that contracted lay mainly in CM and EM; CD8+ ones lay in EMRA.

The germline CDR1 and CDR2 sequences are MNHGY and SAAAGT. There are 12 residues in the CDR3. TCRalpha and TCRbeta libraries used 5'RACE with constant-segment primers and UMIs. TCRdb independently ran MiXCR on the 5' RACE reads; one entry per CDR3 protein. The sample has 40,000 to 55,000 distinct CDR3 sequences, approximately 12% seen once; the top ten hold almost 25%. This clonotype was recorded many times. Its antigen is not known. The V and J genes are TRBV6-8 and TRBJ2-7; D might be TRBD1 or TRBD2, each matching 5 bases. The clonotype was recovered from a man aged 18 to 29 who had mild COVID-19 (a few samples of this study predate the infection). Cell type and time point are not known. The source material was PBMCs or a T cell subset sorted from them (not recorded which). In DNA, the CDR3 is TGTGCCAGCAGTACCCTTTCTACCAGGGAGAACGTC. Protein: CASSTLSTRENV.